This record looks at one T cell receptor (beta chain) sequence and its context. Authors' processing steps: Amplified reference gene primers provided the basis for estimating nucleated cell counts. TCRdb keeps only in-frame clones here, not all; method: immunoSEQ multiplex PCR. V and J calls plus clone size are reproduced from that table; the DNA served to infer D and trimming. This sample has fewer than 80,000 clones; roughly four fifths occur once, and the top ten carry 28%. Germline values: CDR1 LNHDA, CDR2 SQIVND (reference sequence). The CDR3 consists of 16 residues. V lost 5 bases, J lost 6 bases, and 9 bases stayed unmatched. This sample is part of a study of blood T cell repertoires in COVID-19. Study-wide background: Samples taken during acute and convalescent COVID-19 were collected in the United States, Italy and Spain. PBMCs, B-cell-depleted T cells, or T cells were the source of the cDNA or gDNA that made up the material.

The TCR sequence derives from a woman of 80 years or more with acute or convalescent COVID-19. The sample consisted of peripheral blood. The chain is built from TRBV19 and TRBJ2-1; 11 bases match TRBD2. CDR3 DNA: TGTGCCAGTAGTCCAGATAGCGGGGGGGGGCCCAATGAGCAGTTCTTC. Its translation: CASSPDSGGGPNEQFF.